This record covers a single T cell receptor (beta chain). The antigen remains undetermined. This record belongs to a study of cytomegalovirus exposure and HLA in healthy donors. The study's findings and limits: Among TCR sequences, most were rare, though some public TCRs appeared in many donors. TCR beta chains numbering some 160 were designated cytomegalovirus-associated. Reports state that TCR beta sequences accurately predicted most subjects' HLA-A and HLA-B alleles. A few CMV-associated chains proved CMV antigen-specific in vitro.

60 Vbeta and 13 Jbeta primers were used in PCR. The protocol was immunoSEQ multiplex PCR, while the TCRdb copy is restricted to in-frame clones and leaves out a portion. The sample comprises around 100,000 clones, around three quarters of which are singletons, and approximately 3.1% rests with the top ten. Germline V CDR1 and CDR2: LNHDA, SQIVND (reference sequence). V dropped 5 bases and J dropped 2; count of bases not matched to a gene: 2. This CDR3 has 13 amino acids. Sequenced sample: PBMCs. The rearrangement links TRBV19 to TRBJ1-2, with 7 bases identical to TRBD1. The receptor comes from a woman under 30 in good health and CMV-seropositive. The CDR3 DNA follows: TGTGCCAGTAGTGACAGGGAAAACTATGGCTACACCTTC. Residues: CASSDRENYGYTF.